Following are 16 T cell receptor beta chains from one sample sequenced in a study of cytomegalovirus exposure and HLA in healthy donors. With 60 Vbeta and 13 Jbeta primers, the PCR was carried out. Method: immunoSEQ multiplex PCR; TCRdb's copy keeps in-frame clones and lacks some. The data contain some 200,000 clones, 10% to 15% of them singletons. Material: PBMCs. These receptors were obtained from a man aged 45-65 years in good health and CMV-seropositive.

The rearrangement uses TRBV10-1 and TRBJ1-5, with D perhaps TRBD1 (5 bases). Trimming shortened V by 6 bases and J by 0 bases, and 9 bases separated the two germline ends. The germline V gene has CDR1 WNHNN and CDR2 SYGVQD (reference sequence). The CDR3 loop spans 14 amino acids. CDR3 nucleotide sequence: TGCGCCAGCAGCTCGACAGATAGCAATCAGCCCCAGCATTTT. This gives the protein CASSSTDSNQPQHF.

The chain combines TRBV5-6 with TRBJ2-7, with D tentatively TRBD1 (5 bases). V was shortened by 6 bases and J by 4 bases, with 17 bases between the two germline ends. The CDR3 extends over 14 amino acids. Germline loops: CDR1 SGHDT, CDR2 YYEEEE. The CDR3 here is CASIDPGYGYEQYV. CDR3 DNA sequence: TGTGCCAGCATCGACCCAGGGTATGGATACGAGCAGTACGTC.

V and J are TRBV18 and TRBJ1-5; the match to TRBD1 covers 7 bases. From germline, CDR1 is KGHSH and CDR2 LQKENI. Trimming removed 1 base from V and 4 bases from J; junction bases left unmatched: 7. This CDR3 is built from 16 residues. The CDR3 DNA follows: TGTGCCAGCTCACCACTTTACCGGGACAGAAATCAGCCCCAGCATTTT. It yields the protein CASSPLYRDRNQPQHF.

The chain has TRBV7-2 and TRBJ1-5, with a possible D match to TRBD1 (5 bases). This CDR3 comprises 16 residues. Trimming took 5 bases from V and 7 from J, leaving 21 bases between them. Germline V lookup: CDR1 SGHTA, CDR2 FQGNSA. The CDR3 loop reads CASSKRGDLKGQPQHF. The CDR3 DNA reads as TGTGCCAGCAGCAAACGGGGGGACCTTAAAGGGCAGCCCCAGCATTTT.

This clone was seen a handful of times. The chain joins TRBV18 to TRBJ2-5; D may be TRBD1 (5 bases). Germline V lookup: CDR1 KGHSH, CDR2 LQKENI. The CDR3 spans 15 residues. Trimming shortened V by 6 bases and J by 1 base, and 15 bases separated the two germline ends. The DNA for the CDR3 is TGTGCCAGCTCTCGACAGTCAGTCTCCCAAGAGACCCAGTACTTC. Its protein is CASSRQSVSQETQYF.

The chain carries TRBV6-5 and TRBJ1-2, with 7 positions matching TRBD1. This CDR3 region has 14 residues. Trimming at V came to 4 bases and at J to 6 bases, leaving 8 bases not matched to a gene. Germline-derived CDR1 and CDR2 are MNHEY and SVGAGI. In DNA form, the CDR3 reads TGTGCCAGCAGTTCCTTTCCCCAGGGGGATGGCTACACCTTC. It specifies CASSSFPQGDGYTF.

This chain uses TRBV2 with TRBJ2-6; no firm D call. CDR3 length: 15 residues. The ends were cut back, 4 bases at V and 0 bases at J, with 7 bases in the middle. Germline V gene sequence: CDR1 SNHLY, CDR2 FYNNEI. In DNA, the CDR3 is TGTGCCAGCAGTGCAATTAGCTCTGGGGCCAACGTCCTGACTTTC. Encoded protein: CASSAISSGANVLTF.

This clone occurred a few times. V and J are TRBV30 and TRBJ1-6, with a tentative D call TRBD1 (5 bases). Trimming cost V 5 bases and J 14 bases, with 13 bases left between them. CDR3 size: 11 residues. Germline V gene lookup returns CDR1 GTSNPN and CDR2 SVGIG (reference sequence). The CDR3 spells CAWDKGPTLHF. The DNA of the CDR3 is TGTGCCTGGGATAAGGGGCCAACCCTCCACTTT. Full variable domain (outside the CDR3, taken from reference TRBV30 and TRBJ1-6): SQTIHQWPATLVQPVGSPLSLECTVEGTSNPNLYWYRQAAGRGLQLLFYSVGIGQISSEVPQNLSASRPQDRQFILSSKKLLLSDSGFYLCAWDKGPTLHFGNGTRLTVT.

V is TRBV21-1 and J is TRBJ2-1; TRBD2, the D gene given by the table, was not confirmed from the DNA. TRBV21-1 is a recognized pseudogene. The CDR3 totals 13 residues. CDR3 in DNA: TGTGCCAGCAGCATCTTACTAGTTAATGAGCAGTTCTTC. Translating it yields CASSILLVNEQFF.

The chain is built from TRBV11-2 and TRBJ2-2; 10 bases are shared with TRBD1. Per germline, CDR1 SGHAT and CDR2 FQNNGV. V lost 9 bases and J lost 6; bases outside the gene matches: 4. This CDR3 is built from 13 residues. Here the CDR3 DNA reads TGTGCCAGTAGGGACAGGGGTTCCGGGGAGCTGTTTTTT. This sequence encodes CASRDRGSGELFF.

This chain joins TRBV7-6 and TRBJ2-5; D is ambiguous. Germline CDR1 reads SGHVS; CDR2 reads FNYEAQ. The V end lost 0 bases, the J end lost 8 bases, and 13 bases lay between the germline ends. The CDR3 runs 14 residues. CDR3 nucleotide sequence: TGTGCCAGCAGCTTAGCGCTGGCGGTCAACACCCAGTACTTC. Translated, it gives CASSLALAVNTQYF.

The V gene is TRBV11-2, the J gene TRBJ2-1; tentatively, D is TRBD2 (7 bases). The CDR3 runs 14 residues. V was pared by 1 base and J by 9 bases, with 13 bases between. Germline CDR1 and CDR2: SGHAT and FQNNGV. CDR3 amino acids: CASSLARGRGEQFF. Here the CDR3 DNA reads TGTGCCAGCAGCTTAGCGAGGGGGAGGGGTGAGCAGTTCTTC.

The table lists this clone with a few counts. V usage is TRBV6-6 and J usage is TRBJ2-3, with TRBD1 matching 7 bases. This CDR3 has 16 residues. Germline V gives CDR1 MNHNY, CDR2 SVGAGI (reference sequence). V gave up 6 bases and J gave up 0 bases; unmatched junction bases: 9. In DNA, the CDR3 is TGTGCCAGCAGCTCCCGCACAGGGGCGAGCACAGATACGCAGTATTTT. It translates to CASSSRTGASTDTQYF.

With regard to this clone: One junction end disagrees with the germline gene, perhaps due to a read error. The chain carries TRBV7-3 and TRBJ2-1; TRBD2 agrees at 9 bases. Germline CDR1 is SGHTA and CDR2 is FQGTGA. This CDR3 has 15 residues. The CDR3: CASSLTGTSLNEQFF. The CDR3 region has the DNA TGTGCCAGCAGCCTAACCGGGACTAGCCTCAATGAGCAGTTCTTC.

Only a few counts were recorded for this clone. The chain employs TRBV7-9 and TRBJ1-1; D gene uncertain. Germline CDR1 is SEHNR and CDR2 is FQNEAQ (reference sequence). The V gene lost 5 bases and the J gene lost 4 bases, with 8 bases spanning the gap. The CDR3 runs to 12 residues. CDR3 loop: CASSAGSTEAFF. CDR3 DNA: TGTGCCAGCAGCGCTGGGAGCACTGAAGCTTTCTTT.

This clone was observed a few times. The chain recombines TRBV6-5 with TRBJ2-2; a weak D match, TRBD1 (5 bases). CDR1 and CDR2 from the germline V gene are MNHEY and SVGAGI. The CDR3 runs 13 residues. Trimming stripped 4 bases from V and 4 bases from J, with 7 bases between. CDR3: CASSLRGTGELFF. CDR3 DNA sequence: TGTGCCAGCAGTTTAAGGGGCACCGGGGAGCTGTTTTTT.